Below, 21 T cell receptor beta chains from the same sample are listed, as sequenced in a study of T-cell reconstitution after alpha-beta-depleted transplantation in children. Using unique molecular identifiers, the investigators prepared the TCRbeta library. TCRdb analysed the PCR reads with MiXCR anew, one entry per CDR3 protein. Of 200,000 to 300,000 distinct CDR3 sequences in the sample, around 11% were seen once. The sequencing used PBMCs from the stem cell graft donor, collected from the stem cell graft. Source of these receptors: a human donor who donated a stem cell graft to a child with acute lymphoblastic leukemia.

V and J are TRBV12-3 or TRBV12-4 and TRBJ2-5; maybe TRBD2 (7 bases). This CDR3 is built from 15 residues. Trimming left V 7 bases short and J 4 bases short, with 19 bases between. CDR3 amino acids: CASNLGGGRRETQYF. The CDR3, as DNA: TGTGCCAGCAACTTGGGGGGGGGGCGCCGAGAGACCCAGTACTTC.

The V gene is TRBV30, the J gene TRBJ1-5; no clear D. The V end was cut by 2 bases, the J end by 4 bases, with 9 bases between. Germline V gene data show CDR1 as GTSNPN and CDR2 as SVGIG (reference sequence). CDR3 length: 13 residues. The CDR3 DNA reads TGTGCCTGGAGTCCGGGGATGAATCAGCCCCAGCATTTT. Protein product: CAWSPGMNQPQHF.

In its sample, this clonotype was seen many times. This CDR3 is CASSQPHDRVTEAFF. The CDR3 bases are TGTGCCAGCAGCCAACCACATGACAGGGTCACTGAAGCTTTCTTT. V usage is TRBV4-2 and J usage is TRBJ1-1; TRBD1 agrees at 7 bases. V trimming: 2 bases; J trimming: 4 bases; junction bases outside the gene matches: 7. The CDR3 has 15 residues. Germline CDR1 reads LGHNA; CDR2 reads YNFKEQ.

Of note for this clonotype: This may be a read error: a much more frequent sequence differs by one nucleotide. The rearrangement joins TRBV20-1 to TRBJ2-5; the D is unclear. From germline, CDR1 is DFQATT and CDR2 SNEGSKA (reference sequence). This CDR3 is built from 13 residues. The CDR3 here is CSAREKFQDTQYF. The CDR3 bases are TGCAGTGCTAGAGAGAAGTTTCAAGATACCCAGTACTTC.

This clonotype was observed at least ten times. The chain is built from TRBV5-1 and TRBJ2-2; 9 bases line up with TRBD1. The trim removed 6 bases at V and 4 bases at J, leaving 4 bases unmatched. CDR1 and CDR2 from the germline V gene are SGHRS and YFSETQ. The CDR3 runs to 14 residues. The CDR3 sequence: CASNPGQGTGELFF. The CDR3 DNA is TGCGCCAGCAACCCGGGACAGGGCACCGGGGAGCTGTTTTTT.

This clonotype was observed many times. V usage is TRBV7-2 and J usage is TRBJ2-2, with D unclear. This CDR3 is built from 13 residues. The germline V gene has CDR1 SGHTA and CDR2 FQGNSA. Trimming removed 2 bases at V and 5 bases at J, with 6 bases between. This CDR3 is CASSLSRTGELFF. CDR3 coding DNA: TGTGCCAGCAGCTTATCTCGGACCGGGGAGCTGTTTTTT.

The rearrangement uses TRBV12-3 or TRBV12-4 and TRBJ1-2; 9 bases align to TRBD1. V was pared by 3 bases and J by 7 bases, with 6 bases of the junction left unmatched. This CDR3 contains 14 residues. The chain's CDR3 is CASSFSDRGSGYTF. The CDR3 DNA is TGTGCCAGCAGTTTTTCGGACAGGGGCTCTGGCTACACCTTC.

The CDR3 DNA follows: TGTGCCAGCAGCCAAGATAATTCCCCCCTGAGCACAGATACGCAGTATTTT. It specifies CASSQDNSPLSTDTQYF. V usage is TRBV4-2 and J usage is TRBJ2-3; D gene ambiguous. V was clipped by 0 bases and J by 0 bases, with 13 bases between them. Germline V CDR1 and CDR2: LGHNA, YNFKEQ. This CDR3 has 17 residues.

In this sample, this clonotype turned up many times. The CDR3 loop is CASPNGPF. The CDR3 region has the DNA TGTGCCAGCCCCAACGGACCTTTC. The rearrangement uses TRBV21-1 and TRBJ2-7. TRBV21-1 is annotated as a pseudogene. This CDR3 comprises 8 residues.

This clonotype has ten or more counts. J is TRBJ2-5 and V is TRBV7-2; possible D gene TRBD1, 6 bases. This CDR3 is 13 amino acids long. Trimming left V 2 bases short and J 5 bases short, with 9 bases between. Germline CDR1 SGHTA, CDR2 FQGNSA. CDR3 sequence (DNA): TGTGCCAGCAGCTTAAACAGGGCGGAGACCCAGTACTTC. Translated: CASSLNRAETQYF.

This clonotype was picked up many times. V usage is TRBV9 and J usage is TRBJ2-2, with TRBD1 matching over 9 bases. There are 16 residues in the CDR3. V lost 0 bases, J lost 3 bases, and 3 bases stayed unmatched. Germline assignment: CDR1 SGDLS and CDR2 YYNGEE. CDR3 bases: TGTGCCAGCAGCGTAGTTGGGACAGGGTACACCGGGGAGCTGTTTTTT. It codes for CASSVVGTGYTGELFF.

This clonotype was observed a single time. A much larger clone is a single base away; this may be a read error. This chain links TRBV30 with TRBJ1-1; TRBD1 matches at 9 bases. The CDR3 has 15 amino acids. Germline V gene lookup returns CDR1 GTSNPN and CDR2 SVGIG (reference sequence). The CDR3 DNA reads as TGTGCCTGGATCCTGAGGGGACAGGGTAGCACTGAACCTTTCTTT. Amino acid sequence: CAWILRGQGSTEPFF. Filled out from reference TRBV30 and TRBJ1-1, the complete variable domain reads SQTIHQWPATLVQPVGSPLSLECTVEGTSNPNLYWYRQAAGRGLQLLFYSVGIGQISSEVPQNLSASRPQDRQFILSSKKLLLSDSGFYLCAWILRGQGSTEPFFGQGTRLTVV.

The chain recombines TRBV6-1 with TRBJ1-2; no definite D call. The ends were cut back, 0 bases at V and 4 bases at J, with 12 bases in the middle. CDR1 and CDR2 from the germline V gene are MNHNS and SASEGT. The CDR3 is 15 amino acids. In DNA, the CDR3 is TGTGCCAGCAGTGAAGCGCGGAGGGTTGGCTATGGCTACACCTTC. Residues: CASSEARRVGYGYTF.

This clonotype was picked up many times. The J gene is TRBJ1-2, the V gene TRBV3-1; 7 bases match TRBD1. CDR3 size: 12 residues. Trimming took 3 bases from V and 11 from J; bases not matched to a gene: 6. CDR1 and CDR2 from the germline V gene are LGHDT and YNNKEL (reference sequence). CDR3 residues: CASSHRGERYTF. CDR3 in DNA: TGTGCCAGCAGCCACAGGGGGGAGAGATACACCTTC.

This clonotype was counted ten times or more. V is TRBV5-1 and J is TRBJ2-7, with D possibly being TRBD1 (5 bases). Trimming took 1 base from V and 6 from J, leaving 17 bases between them. The germline CDR1 and CDR2 sequences are SGHRS and YFSETQ. The CDR3 loop spans 15 amino acids. Written as DNA, the CDR3 is TGCGCCAGCAGCTTGTCCCGTCAGGGCGGACCCGAGCAGTACTTC. As protein: CASSLSRQGGPEQYF.

CDR3 protein: CASSVREGEAKNIQYF. CDR3 DNA sequence: TGCGCCAGCAGCGTGAGGGAAGGCGAAGCCAAAAACATTCAGTACTTC. The chain carries TRBV5-1 and TRBJ2-4; TRBD2 might be the D (5 bases). There are 16 residues in the CDR3. Germline V lookup: CDR1 SGHRS, CDR2 YFSETQ. The V end lost 4 bases, the J end lost 0 bases, and 14 bases lay between the germline ends.

This clonotype was seen at least ten times. This chain uses TRBV7-2 with TRBJ1-4, with D unresolved. Trimming removed 5 bases at V and 8 bases at J, with 18 bases between. This CDR3 spans 15 amino acids. Germline values: CDR1 SGHTA, CDR2 FQGNSA. CDR3 residues: CASSPGSPRQEKLFF. Here the CDR3 DNA reads TGTGCCAGCAGCCCCGGATCGCCGAGGCAGGAAAAACTGTTTTTT.

This clonotype was observed a handful of times. V and J are TRBV20-1 and TRBJ2-7; 8 bases align to TRBD2. The V gene's germline CDR1 is DFQATT and CDR2 SNEGSKA (reference sequence). The CDR3 is 15 amino acids. Unmatched junction bases numbered 12, after V lost 4 bases and J lost 4 bases. The CDR3 sequence is CSATIPLAGQYEQYF. CDR3 DNA: TGCAGTGCTACCATCCCTCTAGCGGGCCAATACGAGCAGTACTTC.

The table lists this clonotype with a few counts. An end of the junction does not agree with germline; a read error may underlie this. The chain links TRBV5-1 to TRBJ2-6, with D possibly matching TRBD1 (5 bases). This CDR3 spans 15 amino acids. Germline CDR1 SGHRS, CDR2 YFSETQ. CDR3 nucleotides: TGCGCCAGCAGCCTCGACAGCTCTGGGGCCAACGGCCTGACTTTC. Translation gives CASSLDSSGANGLTF.

This clonotype was detected many times. The rearrangement links TRBV5-1 to TRBJ1-1; the D is unclear. The CDR3 contains 15 residues. Germline V CDR1 and CDR2: SGHRS, YFSETQ. V lost 4 bases, J lost 8 bases, and 21 bases lay in between. This CDR3 reads CASSTLLGQISEAFF. The CDR3 DNA is TGCGCCAGCAGCACCCTCCTGGGCCAAATATCGGAAGCTTTCTTT.

This clonotype has ten or more counts. J is TRBJ2-7 and V is TRBV9; D might be TRBD1 or TRBD2, each matching 5 bases. Trimming pared 0 bases from V and 2 bases from J, leaving 9 bases between. The CDR3 has 14 amino acids. The V gene's germline CDR1 is SGDLS and CDR2 YYNGEE. CDR3 loop: CASSVELGAYEQYF. In nucleotides, the CDR3 is TGTGCCAGCAGCGTAGAGTTGGGGGCCTACGAGCAGTACTTC.